This T cell receptor (beta chain) was observed in a study of siplizumab effects on memory and regulatory T cells. Study-wide background: Each responder-stimulator pair had a siplizumab about 0.98 ug/mL reaction and a drug-free control. Points from the study as a whole: Contribution to the alloresponse seemed major for naive T cells, which also seemed more diverse than memory cells. Alloreactive sequences that could be traced to unstimulated CD4+ memory cells showed a significant reduction under siplizumab.

Germline CDR1 PRHDT, CDR2 FYEKMQ (reference sequence). The CDR3 is made up of 14 amino acids. With 5 bases removed from V and 2 bases from J, the gap between germline ends came to 12 bases. About this clone itself: What it binds is unknown.

Around 9.1 x 10^4 TCR templates per sample were sequenced. Sequencing was performed with immunoSEQ multiplex PCR; in TCRdb, only in-frame clones are kept and a portion is missing. Among roughly 5,300 clones listed, 50% were seen once. For 6 days at 37°C, the mixed lymphocyte reaction cells were kept in coculture. V usage is TRBV13 and J usage is TRBJ2-5; D might be TRBD2 (6 bases). The sample consisted of CFSE-low (dividing) CD8+ T cells sorted from an allogeneic mixed lymphocyte reaction. This clonotype was sampled from a human donor in good health; the cells came from an allogeneic mixed lymphocyte reaction. Some clones in this sample may be carry-over from other donors' samples. The CDR3 DNA reads as TGTGCCAGCAGCCCGCGGGGTATACAAGAGACCCAGTACTTC. Its translation: CASSPRGIQETQYF.